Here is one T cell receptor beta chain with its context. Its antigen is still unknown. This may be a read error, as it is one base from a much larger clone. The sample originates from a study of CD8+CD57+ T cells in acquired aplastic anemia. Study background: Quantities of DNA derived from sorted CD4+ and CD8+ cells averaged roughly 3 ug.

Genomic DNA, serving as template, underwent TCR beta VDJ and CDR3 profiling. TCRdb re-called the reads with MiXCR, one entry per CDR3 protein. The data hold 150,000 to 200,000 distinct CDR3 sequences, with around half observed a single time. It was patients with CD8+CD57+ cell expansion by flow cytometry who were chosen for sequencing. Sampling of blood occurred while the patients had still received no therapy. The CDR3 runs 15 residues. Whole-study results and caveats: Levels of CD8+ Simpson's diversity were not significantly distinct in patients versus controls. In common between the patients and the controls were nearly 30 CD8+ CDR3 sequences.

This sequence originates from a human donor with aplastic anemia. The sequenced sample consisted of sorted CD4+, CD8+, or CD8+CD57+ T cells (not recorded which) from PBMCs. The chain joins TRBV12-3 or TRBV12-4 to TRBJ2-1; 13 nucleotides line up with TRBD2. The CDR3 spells CVSSSLAGGPDEQFF. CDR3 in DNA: TGTGTCAGCAGTTCACTAGCGGGAGGGCCCGATGAGCAGTTCTTC.